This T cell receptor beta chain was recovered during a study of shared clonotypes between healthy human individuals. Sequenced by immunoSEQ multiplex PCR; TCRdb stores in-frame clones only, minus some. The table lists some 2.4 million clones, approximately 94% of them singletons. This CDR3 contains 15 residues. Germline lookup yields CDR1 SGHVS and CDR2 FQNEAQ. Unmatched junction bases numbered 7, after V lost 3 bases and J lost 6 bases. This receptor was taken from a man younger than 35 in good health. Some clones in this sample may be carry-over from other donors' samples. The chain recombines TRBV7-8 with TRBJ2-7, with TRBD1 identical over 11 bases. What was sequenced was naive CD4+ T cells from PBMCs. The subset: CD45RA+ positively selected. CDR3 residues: CASSFRGQGAFEQYF. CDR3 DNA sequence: TGTGCCAGCAGCTTTCGAGGACAGGGGGCATTCGAGCAGTACTTC.